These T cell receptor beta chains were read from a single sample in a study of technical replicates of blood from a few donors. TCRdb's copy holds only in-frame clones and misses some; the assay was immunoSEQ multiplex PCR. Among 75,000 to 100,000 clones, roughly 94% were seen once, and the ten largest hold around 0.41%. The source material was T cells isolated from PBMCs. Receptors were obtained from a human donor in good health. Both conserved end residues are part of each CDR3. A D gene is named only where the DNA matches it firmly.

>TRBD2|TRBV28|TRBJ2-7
TGTGCCAGCAGTTCCGTAGCGGGGAGCTCCTACGAGCAGTACTTC
CASSSVAGSSYEQYF
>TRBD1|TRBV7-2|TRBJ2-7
TGTGCCAGCAGCCTAGGGACAGTCTACGAGCAGTACTTC
CASSLGTVYEQYF
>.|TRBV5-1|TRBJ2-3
TGCGCCAGCAGCTGGCAGGGAATGGATCTCACAGATACGCAGTATTTT
CASSWQGMDLTDTQYF
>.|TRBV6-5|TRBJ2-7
TGTGCCAGCAGACTCATACAGGGTGGAGAGCAGTACTTC
CASRLIQGGEQYF
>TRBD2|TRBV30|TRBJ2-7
TGTGCCTGGACTAGCGGTACCTACGAGCAGTACTTC
CAWTSGTYEQYF
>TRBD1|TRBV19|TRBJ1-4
TGTGCCAGTAGTATAGGAAAGGGGGGACAGGGGATCTCTGAAAAACTGTTTTTT
CASSIGKGGQGISEKLFF
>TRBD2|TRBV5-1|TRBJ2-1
TGCGCCAGCAGCCCTCCTAACCCCGGGACTAACTACAATGAGCAGTTCTTC
CASSPPNPGTNYNEQFF
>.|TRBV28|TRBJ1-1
TGTGCCAGCAGTTTACATTTCCCTGAAGCTTTCTTT
CASSLHFPEAFF
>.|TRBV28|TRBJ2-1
TGTGCCAGCACGGGGGACGGGGAGCAGTTCTTC
CASTGDGEQFF
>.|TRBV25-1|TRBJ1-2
TGTGCCAGCAGTGAAAAGGGGGTTAACTATGGCTACACCTTC
CASSEKGVNYGYTF
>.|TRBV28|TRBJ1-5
TGTGCCAGCAGACTCGGGCGGGAGGGATCGAATCAGCCCCAGCATTTT
CASRLGREGSNQPQHF
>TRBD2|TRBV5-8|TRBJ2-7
TGTGCCAGCAGCTTCACAGTAGCGGGAGGGCCGTTTGAGCAGTACTTC
CASSFTVAGGPFEQYF
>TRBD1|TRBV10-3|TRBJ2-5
TGTGCCATCAGGGGGACAGGGGTTGGAGAGACCCAGTACTTC
CAIRGTGVGETQYF
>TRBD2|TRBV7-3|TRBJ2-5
TGTGCCAGCAGCTTAAAAGCCGGGACTAAGTACCAAGAGACCCAGTACTTC
CASSLKAGTKYQETQYF
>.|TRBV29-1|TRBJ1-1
TGCAGCGTTGATCCAGGGGCGAACACTGAAGCTTTCTTT
CSVDPGANTEAFF
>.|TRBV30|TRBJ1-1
TGTGCCTGGAGCGAGGAGAACACTGAAGCTTTCTTT
CAWSEENTEAFF